The 5 T cell receptor beta chains listed next were all sequenced from one sample in a study of blood T cell repertoires in COVID-19. Some clones are missing from TCRdb's copy, which holds only in-frame ones; the method was immunoSEQ multiplex PCR. The data show about 250,000 clones, under 90% seen once. Sequencing used PBMCs or T cells enriched from blood (not recorded which). These receptors were taken from a middle-aged man who had recovered from COVID-19.

This chain links TRBV7-9 with TRBJ2-2; 10 bases fit TRBD1. Germline V gene lookup returns CDR1 SEHNR and CDR2 FQNEAQ (reference sequence). J was trimmed by 3 bases and V by 3 bases; bases with no gene match: 7. The CDR3 has 17 residues. For the CDR3, the DNA is TGTGCCAGCAGCTTTGGCGGAGGGACAGGGGACACCGGGGAGCTGTTTTTT. Its protein product is CASSFGGGTGDTGELFF.

V gene TRBV7-8 combines with J gene TRBJ2-1; no clear D. Trimming took off 4 bases at V and 6 bases at J, with 7 bases between the two ends. This CDR3 is 12 amino acids long. Germline values: CDR1 SGHVS, CDR2 FQNEAQ. CDR3 loop: CASSSSTNEQFF. The CDR3 DNA is TGTGCCAGCAGCTCGAGCACCAATGAGCAGTTCTTC.

This clone has more than one count but fewer than ten. The J gene is TRBJ2-3, the V gene TRBV18, with 9 bases identical to TRBD1. CDR1 is KGHSH, CDR2 LQKENI, per germline. V was clipped by 6 bases and J by 4 bases; unmatched bases: 8. The CDR3 has 15 residues. The CDR3 spells CASSPETGGADTQYF. As DNA, the CDR3 is TGTGCCAGCTCGCCCGAAACAGGGGGCGCAGATACGCAGTATTTT.

The chain is built from TRBV19 and TRBJ1-5; D call uncertain. Germline-derived CDR1 and CDR2 are LNHDA and SQIVND (reference sequence). The CDR3 has 16 residues. Trimming left V 4 bases short and J 1 base short, with 14 bases between. The CDR3 reads CASSRYSTESNQPQHF. CDR3 coding DNA: TGTGCCAGTAGTAGATACTCGACGGAGAGCAATCAGCCCCAGCATTTT.

The chain combines TRBV4-3 with TRBJ2-3; TRBD2 is a possible D gene (7 bases). Trimming left V 5 bases short and J 8 bases short, with 26 bases between. The CDR3 is 17 amino acids. Germline CDR1 LGHNA, CDR2 YSLEER. DNA for the CDR3: TGCGCCAGCAGCACCGGGGGATACTCGGGGGGCGGTGGTACGCAGTATTTT. Translation: CASSTGGYSGGGGTQYF.